This T cell receptor (beta chain) comes out of a study of technical replicates of blood from a handful of donors. The CDR3 spans 15 residues. The V segment lost 4 bases and the J segment 3 bases; nucleotides outside the gene matches: 7. In germline, CDR1 is KGHSH, CDR2 LQKENI. Generated by immunoSEQ multiplex PCR, the TCRdb table keeps only in-frame clones and is missing some. Here the sample spans 80,000 to 100,000 clones, around 95% being singletons. This receptor was taken from a human donor in good health. The sequenced sample was T cells isolated from PBMCs. This sequence joins TRBV18 and TRBJ2-7, with 9 bases lining up with TRBD1. DNA of the CDR3: TGTGCCAGCTCACGGCAGGGACAGGGTTTCTACGAGCAGTACTTC. Its translation is CASSRQGQGFYEQYF.